These 29 T cell receptor beta chains came from one sample sequenced in a study of T cells in women clearing cervical HPV infection. TCRdb keeps only in-frame clones here, not all; method: immunoSEQ multiplex PCR. Its table records fewer than 40,000 clones. The specimen sequenced was blood buffy coat. These receptors were taken from a woman aged 18-69 years with a cervical HPV16 infection that either progressed to CIN3+ or cleared (not recorded which).

As for this clone: The sequence runs out 3 residues before the end of the CDR3; the remainder is reconstructed from the germline J gene. The chain carries TRBV20-1 and TRBJ2-5, with 10 bases lining up with TRBD2. CDR3 size: 16 residues. CDR1 and CDR2 (germline): DFQATT, SNEGSKA (reference sequence). The trim removed 2 bases at V and 5 bases at J, leaving 11 bases unmatched. The CDR3 sequence: CSARRGLAGAPETQYF. Incomplete CDR3 DNA: TGCAGTGCTAGAAGGGGGCTAGCGGGGGCCCCTGAGACC.

As concerns this clone: The read is 3 residues too short to cover the CDR3 end, so that end is filled in from the germline J gene. V usage is TRBV7-8 and J usage is TRBJ2-2; maybe TRBD1 (5 bases). CDR1 and CDR2 from the germline V gene are SGHVS and FQNEAQ. This CDR3 has 16 residues. V was shortened by 0 bases and J by 4 bases, with 12 bases between the two germline ends. CDR3 DNA (partial): TGTGCCAGCAGCTTAGCGATCCAGGGTTCCACCGGGGAG. This translates into CASSLAIQGSTGE. The whole CDR3 protein reads CASSLAIQGSTGELFF. Full variable domain (remainder filled in from reference TRBV7-8 and TRBJ2-2): GAGVSQSPRYKVAKRGQDVALRCDPISGHVSLFWYQQALGQGPEFLTYFQNEAQLDKSGLPSDRFFAERPEGSVSTLKIQRTQQEDSAVYLCASSLAIQGSTGELFFGEGSRLTVL.

On this clone: The read is 3 residues too short to cover the CDR3 end, so that end is filled in from the germline J gene. The identical CDR3 is also encoded by other nucleotide sequences in the sample. The chain is built from TRBV10-1 and TRBJ2-7; TRBD2 might be the D (7 bases). Deletions cut 6 bases from V and 0 bases from J, with 15 bases between. Germline CDR1 WNHNN, CDR2 SYGVQD (reference sequence). CDR3 size: 15 residues. The CDR3 DNA, read in part, is TGCGCCAGCAGCGATAACCGGGGGGCCTCCTACGAG. Protein product: CASSDNRGASYE. The whole CDR3 is CASSDNRGASYEQYF.

As regards this clone: The read ends 3 residues before the CDR3 terminus; that terminus is restored from the germline J gene. V gene TRBV6-4 combines with J gene TRBJ2-3, with D perhaps TRBD1 (6 bases). Germline values: CDR1 MRHNA, CDR2 SNTAGT. CDR3 size: 14 residues. Trimming left V 4 bases short and J 0 bases short, with 8 bases between. The CDR3 DNA, read in part, is TGTGCCAGCAGTGTGACAGGTAGCACAGATACG. Its translation is CASSVTGSTDT. The whole CDR3 is CASSVTGSTDTQYF.

Details on this clone: The read comes to an end 3 residues before the CDR3 does, leaving the germline J gene to fill in the end. The rearrangement joins TRBV5-1 to TRBJ2-1; the D gene is possibly TRBD1 (6 bases). CDR3 length: 13 residues. The V end lost 3 bases, the J end lost 6 bases, and 10 bases lay between the germline ends. Germline V gene lookup returns CDR1 SGHRS and CDR2 YFSETQ. The CDR3 spells CASSSIQGNEQFF. The part of the CDR3 DNA that was read is TGCGCCAGCAGCTCCATACAGGGCAATGAG.

The CDR3 spells CASSDSTGEGYNEQFF. The CDR3 bases that were read are TGTGCCAGCAGTGACTCGACTGGGGAGGGGTACAATGAG. The chain is built from TRBV6-4 and TRBJ2-1; 7 positions match TRBD2. Read data end 3 residues before the CDR3 end; the end is taken from the germline J gene. Germline CDR1 reads MRHNA; CDR2 reads SNTAGT. The CDR3 has 16 residues. The V gene end was trimmed by 0 bases and the J gene end by 4 bases; junction bases not matched to a gene: 6.

Comments on this clone: Read sequence stops 3 residues before the CDR3 end, and the germline J gene provides the missing end. The gene calls are TRBV20-1 and TRBJ1-1; D is perhaps TRBD1 (5 bases). CDR1 is DFQATT and CDR2 is SNEGSKA in the germline V gene (reference sequence). V was cut by 6 bases and J by 1 base, with 18 bases left in between. This CDR3 comprises 15 residues. This CDR3 reads CSAPQGGLANTEAFF. CDR3 DNA (partial): TGCAGTGCACCTCAGGGAGGGTTGGCGAACACTGAA.

As regards this clone: The read terminates 3 residues ahead of where the CDR3 ends, so the germline J gene completes it. The chain is built from TRBV19 and TRBJ2-3; 8 bases agree with TRBD2. V lost 0 bases to trimming and J lost 0 bases; unmatched junction nucleotides: 5. CDR3 size: 17 residues. Germline-derived CDR1 and CDR2 are LNHDA and SQIVND (reference sequence). This CDR3 is CASSIDNSGISTDTQYF. The part of the CDR3 DNA that was read is TGTGCCAGTAGTATAGACAATAGCGGGATAAGCACAGATACG. Supplemented by reference TRBV19 and TRBJ2-3, the full variable domain reads DGGITQSPKYLFRKEGQNVTLSCEQNLNHDAMYWYRQDPGQGLRLIYYSQIVNDFQKGDIAEGYSVSREKKESFPLTVTSAQKNPTAFYLCASSIDNSGISTDTQYFGPGTRLTVL.

On this clone: Sequence at one end of the junction differs from germline and may be a read error. The read terminates 3 residues before the CDR3 end, so the remaining end is supplied by the germline J gene. V gene TRBV6-1 combines with J gene TRBJ1-1, with D tentatively TRBD1 (5 bases). CDR1 and CDR2 (germline): MNHNS, SASEGT. The CDR3 runs 13 residues. The CDR3 loop reads CAGSGRQYTEAFF. The sequenced part of the CDR3 DNA is TGTGCCGGCAGTGGTCGACAGTACACTGAA.

Note on this clone: The read terminates 3 residues ahead of where the CDR3 ends, so the germline J gene completes it. The chain is built from TRBV10-1 and TRBJ2-2; 12 bases are a match to TRBD2. Germline V gene data show CDR1 as WNHNN and CDR2 as SYGVQD (reference sequence). The CDR3 is 16 residues long. Trimming cost V 5 bases and J 6 bases; bases outside gene matches: 7. CDR3 residues: CASSLRLAGASGELFF. The CDR3 bases that were read are TGCGCCAGCAGTCTTAGACTAGCGGGGGCGTCCGGGGAG.

CDR3 amino acids: CASSPTGGSSYEQYF. The sequenced part of the CDR3 DNA is TGTGCCAGCAGCCCGACAGGGGGTAGCTCCTACGAG. V is TRBV5-4 and J is TRBJ2-7, with 9 bases that match TRBD1. The read ends 3 residues early relative to the CDR3; the germline J gene fills the gap. Germline trimming cut 4 bases from V and 0 bases from J; bases unmatched to any gene: 5. CDR1 and CDR2 (germline): SGHNT, YYREEE (reference sequence). The CDR3 has 15 residues. The full variable domain, its missing parts supplied by reference TRBV5-4 and TRBJ2-7, is ETGVTQSPTHLIKTRGQQVTLRCSSQSGHNTVSWYQQALGQGPQFIFQYYREEENGRGNFPPRFSGLQFPNYSSELNVNALELDDSALYLCASSPTGGSSYEQYFGPGTRLTVT.

Notes on this clone: Sequencing ends 3 residues short of the CDR3 end; the germline J gene provides the rest. The J gene is TRBJ1-5, the V gene TRBV20-1, with no clear D. V was shortened by 4 bases and J by 3 bases, with 16 bases between the two germline ends. Germline assignment: CDR1 DFQATT and CDR2 SNEGSKA (reference sequence). This CDR3 has 15 residues. CDR3 region: CSATHGLGLNQPQHF. CDR3 DNA, as far as it was read: TGCAGTGCTACCCATGGGCTGGGTCTCAATCAGCCC.

Points on this clone: The read ends 3 residues shy of where the CDR3 ends; the end is completed using the germline J gene. The rearrangement uses TRBV4-2 and TRBJ1-2; TRBD1 agrees at 9 bases. The length of the CDR3 is 17 residues. CDR1 is LGHNA and CDR2 is YNFKEQ in the germline V gene. The V segment lost 4 bases and the J segment 4 bases; nucleotides outside the gene matches: 13. The CDR3 region is CASSLLRDRVSGYGYTF. CDR3 DNA (partial): TGTGCCAGCAGCCTTCTCCGGGACAGGGTAAGCGGCTATGGC.

As to this clone: The read ends 3 residues shy of where the CDR3 ends; the end is completed using the germline J gene. The same CDR3 can be traced to other DNA sequences in this sample. V and J are TRBV5-1 and TRBJ1-5, with TRBD1 matching 9 bases. CDR3 size: 15 residues. V shed 4 bases and J 3 bases; nucleotides not matched to a gene: 5. Germline CDR1 and CDR2: SGHRS and YFSETQ. The CDR3 here is CASSPGQGDNQPQHF. The sequenced CDR3 bases are TGCGCCAGCAGCCCGGGACAGGGTGACAATCAGCCC.

As to this clone: Read data end 3 residues before the CDR3 end; the end is taken from the germline J gene. The genes are TRBV5-1 and TRBJ1-2; a weak D match, TRBD1 (5 bases). Per the germline V gene, CDR1 is SGHRS and CDR2 is YFSETQ. The CDR3 contains 14 residues. The germline V and J ends were trimmed by 2 bases and 3 bases, with 11 bases remaining between them. The CDR3 is CASSFGQGDYGYTF. The part of the CDR3 DNA that was read is TGCGCCAGCAGCTTCGGGCAGGGTGACTATGGC.

As regards this clone: The sequenced fragment ends 3 residues before the CDR3 boundary, so the rest is inferred from the germline J gene. The V call is TRBV5-4, the J call TRBJ2-6, with D uncertain. This CDR3 contains 16 residues. CDR1 SGHNT and CDR2 YYREEE come from the germline V gene (reference sequence). Trimming left V 5 bases short and J 4 bases short, with 16 bases between. The CDR3 is CASSFAASSGANVLTF. Incomplete CDR3 DNA: TGTGCCAGCAGTTTTGCGGCGTCATCCGGGGCCAACGTC.

With respect to this clone: The read is 3 residues too short to cover the CDR3 end, so that end is filled in from the germline J gene. This rearrangement joins TRBV20-1 to TRBJ1-5; D is unclear. V lost 2 bases and J 0 bases, leaving 11 bases between the germline ends. Looked up from germline, CDR1 is DFQATT and CDR2 is SNEGSKA (reference sequence). This CDR3 spans 15 amino acids. Incomplete CDR3 DNA: TGCAGTGCTAGAAGGAGCGGGAATAGCAATCAGCCC. This gives the protein CSARRSGNSNQP. The CDR3, in full, reads CSARRSGNSNQPQHF.

For this clone: The CDR3 end lies 3 residues beyond the end of the read and is filled in from the germline J gene. J is TRBJ1-1 and V is TRBV2; the D is unclear. The CDR3 runs 15 residues. CDR1 is SNHLY, CDR2 FYNNEI, per germline. Trimming took 6 bases from V and 3 from J, leaving 17 bases between them. The CDR3 reads CASSDKRVVDTEAFF. CDR3 DNA (partial): TGTGCCAGCAGCGACAAGCGGGTCGTGGACACTGAA.

To note about this clone: The CDR3 end falls 3 residues outside the read, so it is completed with the germline J gene. The chain carries TRBV18 and TRBJ1-3; D might be TRBD1 (5 bases). Trimming cost V 3 bases and J 4 bases, with 13 bases left between them. The V gene's germline CDR1 is KGHSH and CDR2 LQKENI. This CDR3 is 15 amino acids long. Partial CDR3 DNA: TGTGCCAGCTCACCCGAAAGGGGCGCCGGAAACACC. Translation: CASSPERGAGNT. The whole CDR3 region reads CASSPERGAGNTIYF.

The CDR3 sequence: CSALQGDKGYSNQPQHF. CDR3 DNA (partial): TGCAGTGCTTTACAGGGAGATAAGGGATATAGCAATCAGCCC. The rearrangement uses TRBV20-1 and TRBJ1-5; perhaps TRBD1 as D (6 bases). Read sequence stops 3 residues before the CDR3 end, and the germline J gene provides the missing end. Trimming removed 5 bases from V and 0 bases from J, with 20 bases in between. Germline V gene lookup returns CDR1 DFQATT and CDR2 SNEGSKA (reference sequence). The CDR3 is 17 residues long.

The CDR3 protein is CASSPSGLGTGELFF. The CDR3 DNA, read in part, is TGTGCCAGTAGTCCAAGCGGTTTGGGCACCGGGGAG. The chain is built from TRBV19 and TRBJ2-2, with a possible D match to TRBD2 (5 bases). Read sequence stops 3 residues before the CDR3 end, and the germline J gene provides the missing end. The CDR3 has 15 residues. V was cut by 5 bases and J by 4 bases, with 14 bases left in between. Germline V CDR1 and CDR2: LNHDA, SQIVND (reference sequence).

CDR3 sequence: CASSLAGRDSYEQYF. The CDR3 bases that were read are TGTGCCAGCAGCTTGGCTGGCAGAGATTCCTACGAG. This chain links TRBV5-4 with TRBJ2-7; no clear D. The read is 3 residues too short to cover the CDR3 end, so that end is filled in from the germline J gene. The CDR3 totals 15 residues. Germline CDR1 reads SGHNT; CDR2 reads YYREEE (reference sequence). Trimming removed 0 bases at V and 1 base at J, with 11 bases between.

The DNA read from the CDR3 is TGTGCCAGCAGTCGAGTAGGGGGACAGGGGGTTGAG. Amino acids: CASSRVGGQGVE. The complete CDR3 protein is CASSRVGGQGVEQFF. The chain joins TRBV13 to TRBJ2-1, with 11 bases lining up with TRBD1. Read data end 3 residues before the CDR3 end; the end is taken from the germline J gene. The CDR3 runs 15 residues. The ends lost 6 bases at V and 9 bases at J; junction bases unmatched: 10. In germline, CDR1 is PRHDT, CDR2 FYEKMQ (reference sequence).

Notes on this clone: The CDR3 end falls 3 residues outside the read, so it is completed with the germline J gene. The rearrangement joins TRBV12-5 to TRBJ2-3, with 9 bases lining up with TRBD2. The CDR3 spans 14 residues. V was clipped by 8 bases and J by 7 bases; unmatched bases: 10. In germline, CDR1 is LGHNT, CDR2 FRNRAP. CDR3 DNA (partial): TGTGCTAGTTCATCCGAGGGACTAGCAAATACG. Translated: CASSSEGLANT. The full CDR3 is CASSSEGLANTQYF.

Regarding this clone: Read sequence stops 3 residues before the CDR3 end, and the germline J gene provides the missing end. Different DNA sequences within this sample yield the same CDR3. The rearrangement joins TRBV30 to TRBJ1-1, with TRBD1 identical over 11 bases. J gave up 4 bases and V 4 bases, and 2 bases lay outside the gene matches. Germline lookup yields CDR1 GTSNPN and CDR2 SVGIG (reference sequence). CDR3 length equals 13 residues. The CDR3 DNA, read in part, is TGTGCCTGGACCGGACAGGGGGCCACTGAA. Translated: CAWTGQGATE. The full-length CDR3 reads as CAWTGQGATEAFF.

About this clone: The read halts 3 residues ahead of the CDR3 end, with the missing end drawn from the germline J gene. The V call is TRBV30, the J call TRBJ1-1; 8 bases match TRBD1. CDR1 and CDR2 from the germline V gene are GTSNPN and SVGIG (reference sequence). This CDR3 is built from 16 residues. The J segment lost 1 base and the V segment lost 1 base, leaving 8 bases of the junction unmatched. CDR3 region: CAWSAMTGVSNTEAFF. The sequenced CDR3 bases are TGTGCCTGGAGTGCCATGACAGGGGTGTCGAACACTGAA.

As to this clone: The read stops 3 residues short of the end of the CDR3; the missing end is completed from the germline J gene. The rearrangement links TRBV2 to TRBJ2-6, with 14 bases lining up with TRBD2. V was clipped by 5 bases and J by 2 bases; unmatched bases: 2. The CDR3 totals 17 residues. Per the germline V gene, CDR1 is SNHLY and CDR2 is FYNNEI. The CDR3 is CASSRLAGGPGANVLTF. The sequenced part of the CDR3 DNA is TGTGCCAGCAGTCGACTAGCGGGGGGGCCTGGGGCCAACGTC.

About this clone: The CDR3 end falls 3 residues outside the read, so it is completed with the germline J gene. This chain joins TRBV19 and TRBJ1-3, with D uncertain. Germline CDR1 reads LNHDA; CDR2 reads SQIVND (reference sequence). The CDR3 is made up of 14 amino acids. Trimming pared 6 bases from V and 0 bases from J, leaving 9 bases between. CDR3 region: CASRNGLSGNTIYF. The sequenced CDR3 bases are TGTGCCAGTAGGAATGGCCTCTCTGGAAACACC. The full variable domain, its missing parts supplied by reference TRBV19 and TRBJ1-3, is DGGITQSPKYLFRKEGQNVTLSCEQNLNHDAMYWYRQDPGQGLRLIYYSQIVNDFQKGDIAEGYSVSREKKESFPLTVTSAQKNPTAFYLCASRNGLSGNTIYFGEGSWLTVV.

CDR3 DNA, as far as it was read: TGCGCCAGCAGCTTGGGGGGGCCAACAGATACG. Its protein is CASSLGGPTDT. The full CDR3 sequence reads CASSLGGPTDTQYF. J is TRBJ2-3 and V is TRBV5-1; weak D call: TRBD1 (6 bases). Read coverage stops 3 residues before the CDR3 terminus; the germline J gene supplies the remainder. The V and J ends lost 0 bases and 3 bases respectively, with 8 bases between them. Germline V gene lookup returns CDR1 SGHRS and CDR2 YFSETQ. The CDR3 contains 14 residues.